This is a list of T cell receptor beta chains from one sample in a study of blood T cells in healthy people across ages. MiXCR, applied by TCRdb to the 5' RACE reads, yields one record per CDR3 protein. The sample carries about 1.1 million distinct CDR3 sequences, roughly two fifths recorded once. Input material: blood. The receptor source for this set is a man younger than 30 in good health. CDR3s include the opening cysteine and the closing phenylalanine or tryptophan. D genes are given only for firm matches. The size entry is marked missing in some rows and otherwise reads once, few, many or a size class.

v_gene: TRBV10-3
d_gene: NA
abundance: few
j_gene: TRBJ1-5
CDR3nt: TGTGCCATCAGTGATTCCAGCAGGGTTGGCAATCAGCCCCAGCATTTT
CDR3aa: CAISDSSRVGNQPQHF

v_gene: TRBV10-3
d_gene: NA
abundance: NA
j_gene: TRBJ2-7
CDR3nt: TGTGCCATCACCCTGGACGGGGGCTACGAGCAGTACTTC
CDR3aa: CAITLDGGYEQYF

v_gene: TRBV5-1
d_gene: NA
abundance: few
j_gene: TRBJ1-1
CDR3nt: TGCGCCAGCAGCTTGTCGGCCGGCAGGGACACTGAAGCTTTCTTT
CDR3aa: CASSLSAGRDTEAFF

v_gene: TRBV12-3/TRBV12-4
d_gene: NA
abundance: many
j_gene: TRBJ1-5
CDR3nt: TGTGCCAGCAGTTTATCAGCAGGGGTAGGGGCCCAGCATTTT
CDR3aa: CASSLSAGVGAQHF

v_gene: TRBV29-1
d_gene: NA
abundance: NA
j_gene: TRBJ2-1
CDR3nt: TGCAGAGTCCAGGGAGGCCCGAGCTCCTACAATGAGCAGTTCTTC
CDR3aa: CRVQGGPSSYNEQFF

v_gene: TRBV4-3
d_gene: TRBD2
abundance: NA
j_gene: TRBJ2-3
CDR3nt: TGCGCCAGCAGCCAATGGCGGGGGAGCACAGATACGCAGTATTTT
CDR3aa: CASSQWRGSTDTQYF

v_gene: TRBV5-6
d_gene: TRBD2
abundance: few
j_gene: TRBJ2-4
CDR3nt: TGTGCCAGCAGCTCCACTAGCGGCGCGACACTAGCCAAAAACATTCAGTACTTC
CDR3aa: CASSSTSGATLAKNIQYF

v_gene: TRBV24-1
d_gene: TRBD1
abundance: NA
j_gene: TRBJ2-3
CDR3nt: TGTGCCACCAGTGACCCCGGACAGGGGGCAAATACGCAGTATTTT
CDR3aa: CATSDPGQGANTQYF

v_gene: TRBV6-1
d_gene: NA
abundance: NA
j_gene: TRBJ1-2
CDR3nt: TGTGCCAGCAGTGAAGAGAGGGGGTTTGGCTATGGCTACACCTTC
CDR3aa: CASSEERGFGYGYTF

v_gene: TRBV20-1
d_gene: TRBD1
abundance: NA
j_gene: TRBJ2-3
CDR3nt: TGCAGTGCTAGCGGTCCGGGACAGGCAAGCACAGATACGCAGTATTTT
CDR3aa: CSASGPGQASTDTQYF

v_gene: TRBV4-2
d_gene: NA
abundance: once
j_gene: TRBJ1-5
CDR3nt: TGTGCCAGCAGCCAAGATAGGTGGGGCGCGGGCAATCAGCCCCAGCATTTT
CDR3aa: CASSQDRWGAGNQPQHF

v_gene: TRBV7-9
d_gene: NA
abundance: few
j_gene: TRBJ2-1
CDR3nt: TGTGCCAGCAGCTTTCCGGGGCCCGACAATGAGCAGTTCTTC
CDR3aa: CASSFPGPDNEQFF

v_gene: TRBV7-2
d_gene: NA
abundance: NA
j_gene: TRBJ2-4
CDR3nt: TGTGCCAGCAAAGCTCAGGGGCGGGCAAACATTCAGTACTTC
CDR3aa: CASKAQGRANIQYF

v_gene: TRBV6-5
d_gene: NA
abundance: NA
j_gene: TRBJ2-1
CDR3nt: TGTGCCAGCAGTTCTGGAAAGGGAGATGAGCAGTTCTTC
CDR3aa: CASSSGKGDEQFF

v_gene: TRBV10-2
d_gene: NA
abundance: NA
j_gene: TRBJ2-1
CDR3nt: TGTGCCAGCAGTGAATATGTGTTTATCGGGAGCAATGAGCAGTTCTTC
CDR3aa: CASSEYVFIGSNEQFF

v_gene: TRBV5-6
d_gene: NA
abundance: NA
j_gene: TRBJ2-2
CDR3nt: TGTGCCAGCAGCTCTGGGGGGCCCCTAACCGGGGAGCTGTTTTTT
CDR3aa: CASSSGGPLTGELFF

v_gene: TRBV20-1
d_gene: NA
abundance: few
j_gene: TRBJ1-1
CDR3nt: TGCAGTGCTAGGGAACCCAGGGCTTCGGACACTGAAGCTTTCTTT
CDR3aa: CSAREPRASDTEAFF

v_gene: TRBV7-2
d_gene: TRBD1
abundance: NA
j_gene: TRBJ2-3
CDR3nt: TGTGCCAGCAGCTTCCGGACAGGGGGCGCGGATATCACCACAGATACGCAGTATTTT
CDR3aa: CASSFRTGGADITTDTQYF

v_gene: TRBV7-2
d_gene: TRBD2
abundance: few
j_gene: TRBJ2-1
CDR3nt: TGTGCCAGCAGCTTAGCAGGTAGCGGGGGGCATGAGCAGTTCTTC
CDR3aa: CASSLAGSGGHEQFF

v_gene: TRBV11-3
d_gene: TRBD2
abundance: NA
j_gene: TRBJ2-5
CDR3nt: TGTGCCAGCAGCTCGGCTAGCGGGGCAGAGACCCAGTACTTC
CDR3aa: CASSSASGAETQYF

v_gene: TRBV4-3
d_gene: NA
abundance: few
j_gene: TRBJ2-3
CDR3nt: TGCGCCAGCAGCCAAGAATCCGGCGGGGGCACAGATACGCAGTATTTT
CDR3aa: CASSQESGGGTDTQYF

v_gene: TRBV9
d_gene: NA
abundance: NA
j_gene: TRBJ2-1
CDR3nt: TGTGCCAGCAGCCCCCAAGCGGGTAGGGGGTTCACAAATGAGCAGTTCTTC
CDR3aa: CASSPQAGRGFTNEQFF

v_gene: TRBV20-1
d_gene: TRBD2
abundance: NA
j_gene: TRBJ2-3
CDR3nt: TGCAGTGCTTCCCCTGGACTAGCGGGAGAGGAATGGAGCACAGATACGCAGTATTTT
CDR3aa: CSASPGLAGEEWSTDTQYF

v_gene: TRBV5-1
d_gene: TRBD2
abundance: few
j_gene: TRBJ2-3
CDR3nt: TGCGCCAGCAGCTTTCTTGGGAGGGACACAGATACGCAGTATTTT
CDR3aa: CASSFLGRDTDTQYF

v_gene: TRBV4-3
d_gene: TRBD2
abundance: NA
j_gene: TRBJ2-1
CDR3nt: TGCGCCAGCAGCCAAGATGTCCTAGCGGGGGTCTACAATGAGCAGTTCTTC
CDR3aa: CASSQDVLAGVYNEQFF

v_gene: TRBV9
d_gene: NA
abundance: NA
j_gene: TRBJ2-1
CDR3nt: TGTGCCAGCAGCGTAGGGGTAGCTGCGAGCTCCTACAATGAGCAGTTCTTC
CDR3aa: CASSVGVAASSYNEQFF

v_gene: TRBV5-1
d_gene: TRBD2
abundance: NA
j_gene: TRBJ2-4
CDR3nt: TGCGCCAGCAGTGTTAGGGGCGGGGGTTGGTCCTACAATGAGCAGTACTTC
CDR3aa: CASSVRGGGWSYNEQYF

v_gene: TRBV12-3/TRBV12-4
d_gene: TRBD1
abundance: few
j_gene: TRBJ1-1
CDR3nt: TGTGCCAGCAGTTTCGGGACAGGGGTGTCTGAAGCTTTCTTT
CDR3aa: CASSFGTGVSEAFF

v_gene: TRBV6-1
d_gene: NA
abundance: once
j_gene: TRBJ2-3
CDR3nt: TGTGCCAGCAGAGCCACAGGGTGGACGGCCACAGATACGCAGTATTTT
CDR3aa: CASRATGWTATDTQYF

v_gene: TRBV7-3
d_gene: NA
abundance: NA
j_gene: TRBJ1-1
CDR3nt: TGTGCCAGCAGAAACGACAGGAACACTGAAGCTTTCTTT
CDR3aa: CASRNDRNTEAFF

v_gene: TRBV4-3
d_gene: TRBD2
abundance: few
j_gene: TRBJ2-3
CDR3nt: TGCGCCAGCAGCCGGAGCGTAGCGGGGGGGATCACAGATACGCAGTATTTT
CDR3aa: CASSRSVAGGITDTQYF

v_gene: TRBV3-1
d_gene: NA
abundance: NA
j_gene: TRBJ1-5
CDR3nt: TGTGCCAGCAGCCAAGACGCCGATAGCAATCAGCCCCAGCATTTT
CDR3aa: CASSQDADSNQPQHF

v_gene: TRBV4-3
d_gene: NA
abundance: many
j_gene: TRBJ2-7
CDR3nt: TGCGCCAGCAGCCAAGGGGAGAGGGGCTCCTACGAGCAGTACTTC
CDR3aa: CASSQGERGSYEQYF

v_gene: TRBV29-1
d_gene: TRBD2
abundance: NA
j_gene: TRBJ2-1
CDR3nt: TGCAGCGTCCATTCGGGGGGAAGGGAGCAGTTCTTC
CDR3aa: CSVHSGGREQFF

v_gene: TRBV7-2
d_gene: NA
abundance: few
j_gene: TRBJ1-5
CDR3nt: TGTGCCAGCAGCCCGGGTCCACTGGGGAGCAATCACCCCCAGCATTTT
CDR3aa: CASSPGPLGSNHPQHF

v_gene: TRBV12-3/TRBV12-4
d_gene: NA
abundance: many
j_gene: TRBJ1-2
CDR3nt: TGTGCCAGCAGGGGGGGGGAGAACTATGGCTACACCTTC
CDR3aa: CASRGGENYGYTF

v_gene: TRBV28
d_gene: NA
abundance: few
j_gene: TRBJ1-6
CDR3nt: TGTGCCAGCAGTTCCACCACAGGGAGGCATTCACCCCTCCACTTT
CDR3aa: CASSSTTGRHSPLHF

v_gene: TRBV5-1
d_gene: NA
abundance: NA
j_gene: TRBJ1-2
CDR3nt: TGCGCCGGCAGCTTGGAGGCAGGGGGCTACACCTTC
CDR3aa: CAGSLEAGGYTF

v_gene: TRBV10-3
d_gene: TRBD1
abundance: NA
j_gene: TRBJ2-1
CDR3nt: TGTGCCATCAGTTCGCGGCACAGGGGATATGAAAATGAGCAGTTCTTC
CDR3aa: CAISSRHRGYENEQFF

v_gene: TRBV5-1
d_gene: NA
abundance: few
j_gene: TRBJ2-3
CDR3nt: TGCGCCAGCAGCTTGCCGAGACAGGACACAGATACGCAGTATTTT
CDR3aa: CASSLPRQDTDTQYF

v_gene: TRBV4-1
d_gene: NA
abundance: NA
j_gene: TRBJ1-5
CDR3nt: TGCGCCAGCAGCCAAGTCAAGGATAGCAATCAGCCCCAGCATTTT
CDR3aa: CASSQVKDSNQPQHF

v_gene: TRBV15
d_gene: TRBD1
abundance: NA
j_gene: TRBJ2-7
CDR3nt: TGTGCCACCAGCAGAGATGTGGGACAGGGAACCTACAATGAGCAGTACTTC
CDR3aa: CATSRDVGQGTYNEQYF

v_gene: TRBV6-5
d_gene: NA
abundance: NA
j_gene: TRBJ2-1
CDR3nt: TGTGCCAGCAGTTATTTTGCCCCAGGCGGGGACGAGTTTGAGCAGTTCTTC
CDR3aa: CASSYFAPGGDEFEQFF

v_gene: TRBV12-5
d_gene: NA
abundance: few
j_gene: TRBJ1-1
CDR3nt: TGTGCTAGTGCTCCCTTCCGGGAGACTGAAGCTTTCTTT
CDR3aa: CASAPFRETEAFF

v_gene: TRBV19
d_gene: NA
abundance: NA
j_gene: TRBJ1-1
CDR3nt: TGTGCCAGTACCTCCCTAGTAAGCTTTGAAGCTTTCTTT
CDR3aa: CASTSLVSFEAFF

v_gene: TRBV19
d_gene: NA
abundance: NA
j_gene: TRBJ1-2
CDR3nt: TGTGCCAGTAGCCCTGCCAACAGGGTTTTTATCTATGGCTACACCTTC
CDR3aa: CASSPANRVFIYGYTF

v_gene: TRBV12-3/TRBV12-4
d_gene: NA
abundance: few
j_gene: TRBJ1-1
CDR3nt: TGTGCCAGCAGTTCATCAGACAAGAACACTGAAGCTTTCTTT
CDR3aa: CASSSSDKNTEAFF

v_gene: TRBV20-1
d_gene: NA
abundance: many
j_gene: TRBJ1-2
CDR3nt: TGCAGTGCTAGAGATAACAGTTACTATGGCTACACCTTC
CDR3aa: CSARDNSYYGYTF

v_gene: TRBV6-2/TRBV6-3
d_gene: NA
abundance: NA
j_gene: TRBJ2-1
CDR3nt: TGTGCCAGCAGACTAACTAGTTGGCCGGGTGAGCAGTTCTTC
CDR3aa: CASRLTSWPGEQFF

v_gene: TRBV5-1
d_gene: NA
abundance: many
j_gene: TRBJ2-5
CDR3nt: TGCGCCAGCAGCTTGGAATCGGAGACCCAGTACTTC
CDR3aa: CASSLESETQYF

v_gene: TRBV3-1
d_gene: TRBD2
abundance: NA
j_gene: TRBJ2-7
CDR3nt: TGTGCCAGCAGCCAATTTCGGTCGGGGGGGAAGGGGGGAAATGAGCAGTACTTC
CDR3aa: CASSQFRSGGKGGNEQYF

v_gene: TRBV7-2
d_gene: NA
abundance: few
j_gene: TRBJ2-7
CDR3nt: TGTGCCAGCAGTCCCTACGTGGGGTTGTACGAGCAGTACTTC
CDR3aa: CASSPYVGLYEQYF

v_gene: TRBV5-6
d_gene: NA
abundance: NA
j_gene: TRBJ2-7
CDR3nt: TGTGCCAGCAGTTTCTTTGGGGGGCAATACGAGCAGTACTTC
CDR3aa: CASSFFGGQYEQYF

v_gene: TRBV10-3
d_gene: NA
abundance: NA
j_gene: TRBJ2-1
CDR3nt: TGTGCCATCAGTGAGGTCGGCCAAGCCCTAAGCTCCTACAATGAGCAGTTCTTC
CDR3aa: CAISEVGQALSSYNEQFF

v_gene: TRBV6-1
d_gene: TRBD2
abundance: few
j_gene: TRBJ2-1
CDR3nt: TGTGCCAGCAGCCGCTTGTCCGGGACTAGCGGGGTAGCGCACAATGAGCAGTTCTTC
CDR3aa: CASSRLSGTSGVAHNEQFF

v_gene: TRBV11-2
d_gene: NA
abundance: few
j_gene: TRBJ1-1
CDR3nt: TGTGCCAGTAGCTACACAGGAACAAACACTGAAGCTTTCTTT
CDR3aa: CASSYTGTNTEAFF

v_gene: TRBV7-2
d_gene: NA
abundance: few
j_gene: TRBJ1-1
CDR3nt: TGTGCCAGCAGCTTAGATTTGGTCAGTGAAGCTTTCTTT
CDR3aa: CASSLDLVSEAFF